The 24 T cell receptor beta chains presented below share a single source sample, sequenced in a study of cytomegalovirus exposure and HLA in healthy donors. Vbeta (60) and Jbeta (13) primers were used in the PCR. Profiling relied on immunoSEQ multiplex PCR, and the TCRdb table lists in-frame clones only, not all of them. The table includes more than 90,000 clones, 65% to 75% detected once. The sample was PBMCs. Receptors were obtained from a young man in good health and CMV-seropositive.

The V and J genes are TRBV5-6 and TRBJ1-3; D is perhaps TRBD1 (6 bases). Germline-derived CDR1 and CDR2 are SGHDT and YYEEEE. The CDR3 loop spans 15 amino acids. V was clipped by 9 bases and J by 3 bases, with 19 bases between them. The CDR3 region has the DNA TGTGCCACCCAGGGGAATATACTCGGTGGAAACACCATATATTTT. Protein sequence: CATQGNILGGNTIYF. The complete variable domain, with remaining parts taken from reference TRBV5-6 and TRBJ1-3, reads DAGVTQSPTHLIKTRGQQVTLRCSPKSGHDTVSWYQQALGQGPQFIFQYYEEEERQRGNFPDRFSGHQFPNYSSELNVNALLLGDSALYLCATQGNILGGNTIYFGEGSWLTVV.

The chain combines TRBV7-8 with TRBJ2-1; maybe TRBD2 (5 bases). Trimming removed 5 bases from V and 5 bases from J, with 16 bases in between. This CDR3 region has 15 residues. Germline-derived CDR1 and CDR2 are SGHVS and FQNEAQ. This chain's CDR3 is CASSLQNRGNNEQFF. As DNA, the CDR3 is TGTGCCAGCAGCCTACAAAACCGGGGAAACAATGAGCAGTTCTTC. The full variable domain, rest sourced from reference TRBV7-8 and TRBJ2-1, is GAGVSQSPRYKVAKRGQDVALRCDPISGHVSLFWYQQALGQGPEFLTYFQNEAQLDKSGLPSDRFFAERPEGSVSTLKIQRTQQEDSAVYLCASSLQNRGNNEQFFGPGTRLTVL.

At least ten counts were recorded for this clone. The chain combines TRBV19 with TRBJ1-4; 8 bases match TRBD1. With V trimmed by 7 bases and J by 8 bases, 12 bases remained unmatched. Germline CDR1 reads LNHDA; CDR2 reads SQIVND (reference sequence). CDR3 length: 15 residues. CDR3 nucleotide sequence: TGTGCCAGTACCCCCGGACAGGGCCAAAGGGAAAAACTGTTTTTT. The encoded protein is CASTPGQGQREKLFF.

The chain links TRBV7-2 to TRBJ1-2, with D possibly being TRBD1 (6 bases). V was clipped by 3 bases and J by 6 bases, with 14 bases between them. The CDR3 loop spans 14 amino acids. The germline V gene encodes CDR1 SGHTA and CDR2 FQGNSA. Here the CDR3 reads CASSFFRGADGYTF. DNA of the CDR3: TGTGCCAGCAGCTTCTTCAGGGGAGCGGATGGCTACACCTTC.

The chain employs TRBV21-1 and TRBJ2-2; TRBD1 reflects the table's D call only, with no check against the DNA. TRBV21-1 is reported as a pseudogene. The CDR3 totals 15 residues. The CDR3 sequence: CASSKGTGNTGELFF. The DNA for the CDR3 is TGTGCCAGCAGCAAAGGGACAGGGAACACCGGGGAGCTGTTTTTT.

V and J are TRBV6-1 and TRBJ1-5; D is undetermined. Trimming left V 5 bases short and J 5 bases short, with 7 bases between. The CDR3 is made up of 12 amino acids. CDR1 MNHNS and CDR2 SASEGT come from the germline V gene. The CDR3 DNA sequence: TGTGCCAGCAGTCCAGAGGATCAGCCCCAGCATTTT. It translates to CASSPEDQPQHF.

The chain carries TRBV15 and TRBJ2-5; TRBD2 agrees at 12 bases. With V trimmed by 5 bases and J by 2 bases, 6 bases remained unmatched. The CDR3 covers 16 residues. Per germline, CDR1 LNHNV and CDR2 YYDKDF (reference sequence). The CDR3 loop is CATSGRLAGVQETQYF. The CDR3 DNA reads TGTGCCACCAGCGGAAGACTAGCGGGGGTTCAAGAGACCCAGTACTTC. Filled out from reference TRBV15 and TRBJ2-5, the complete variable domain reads DAMVIQNPRYQVTQFGKPVTLSCSQTLNHNVMYWYQQKSSQAPKLLFHYYDKDFNNEADTPDNFQSRRPNTSFCFLDIRSPGLGDTAMYLCATSGRLAGVQETQYFGPGTRLLVL.

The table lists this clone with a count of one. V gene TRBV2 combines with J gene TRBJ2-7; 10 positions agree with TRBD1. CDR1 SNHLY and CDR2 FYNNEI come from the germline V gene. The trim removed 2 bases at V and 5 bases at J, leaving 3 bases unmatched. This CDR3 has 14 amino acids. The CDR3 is CASSEPGQGHEQYF. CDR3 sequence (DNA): TGTGCCAGCAGTGAACCGGGACAGGGGCACGAGCAGTACTTC.

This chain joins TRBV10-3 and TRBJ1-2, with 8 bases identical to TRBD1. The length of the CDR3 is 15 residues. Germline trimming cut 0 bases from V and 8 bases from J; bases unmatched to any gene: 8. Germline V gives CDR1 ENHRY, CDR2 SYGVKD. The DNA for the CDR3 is TGTGCCATCAGTGAGTCGGACAGGGAAGGTCTGGGCTACACCTTC. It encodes CAISESDREGLGYTF.

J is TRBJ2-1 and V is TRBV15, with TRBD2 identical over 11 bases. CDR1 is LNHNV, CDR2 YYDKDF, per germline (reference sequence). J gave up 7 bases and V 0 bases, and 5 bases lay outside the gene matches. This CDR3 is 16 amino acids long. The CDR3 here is CATSRDLAGGGNEQFF. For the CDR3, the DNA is TGTGCCACCAGCAGAGACCTAGCGGGGGGTGGGAATGAGCAGTTCTTC.

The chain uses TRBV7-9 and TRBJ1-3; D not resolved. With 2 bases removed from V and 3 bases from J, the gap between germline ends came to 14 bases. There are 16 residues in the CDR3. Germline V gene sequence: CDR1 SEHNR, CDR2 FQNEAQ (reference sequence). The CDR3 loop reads CASSLWTGGSGNTIYF. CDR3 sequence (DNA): TGTGCCAGCAGCTTATGGACCGGAGGTAGTGGAAACACCATATATTTT.

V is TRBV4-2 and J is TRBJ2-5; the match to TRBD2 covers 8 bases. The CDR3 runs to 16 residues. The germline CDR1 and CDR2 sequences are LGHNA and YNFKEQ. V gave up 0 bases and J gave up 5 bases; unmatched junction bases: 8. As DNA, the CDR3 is TGTGCCAGCAGCCAAGATCCCGGAGCGGGGGACGAGACCCAGTACTTC. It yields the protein CASSQDPGAGDETQYF.

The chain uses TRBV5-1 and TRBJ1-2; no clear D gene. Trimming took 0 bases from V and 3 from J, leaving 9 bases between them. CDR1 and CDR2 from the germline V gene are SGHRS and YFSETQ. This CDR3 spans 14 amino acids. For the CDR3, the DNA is TGCGCCAGCAGCTTGGTATCTGAGTACTATGGCTACACCTTC. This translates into CASSLVSEYYGYTF.

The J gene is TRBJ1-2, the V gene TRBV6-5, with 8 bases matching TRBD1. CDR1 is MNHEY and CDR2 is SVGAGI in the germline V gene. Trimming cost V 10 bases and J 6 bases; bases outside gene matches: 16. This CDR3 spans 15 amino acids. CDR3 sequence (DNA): TGTGCCACCGCTTATAGACCGACAGGGGAACATGGCTACACCTTC. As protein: CATAYRPTGEHGYTF.

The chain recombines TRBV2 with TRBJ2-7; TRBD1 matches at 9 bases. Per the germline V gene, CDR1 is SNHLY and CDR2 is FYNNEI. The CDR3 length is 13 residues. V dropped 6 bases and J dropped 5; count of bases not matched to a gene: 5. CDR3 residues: CASRPDRGDEQYF. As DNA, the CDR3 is TGTGCCAGCAGGCCGGACAGGGGCGACGAGCAGTACTTC.

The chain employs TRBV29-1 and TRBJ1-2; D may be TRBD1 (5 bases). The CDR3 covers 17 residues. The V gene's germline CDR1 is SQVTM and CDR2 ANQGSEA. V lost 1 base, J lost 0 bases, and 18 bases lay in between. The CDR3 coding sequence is TGCAGCGTTGAAGGAACTGGGGGGAAGTGGACTAACTATGGCTACACCTTC. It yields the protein CSVEGTGGKWTNYGYTF.

The chain's CDR3 is CASSLRLAGKFTGELFF. The CDR3 DNA is TGTGCCAGCAGCCTCAGACTAGCGGGGAAATTTACCGGGGAGCTGTTTTTT. V and J are TRBV7-2 and TRBJ2-2; 11 bases match TRBD2. There are 17 residues in the CDR3. The V gene's germline CDR1 is SGHTA and CDR2 FQGNSA. V dropped 5 bases and J dropped 5; count of bases not matched to a gene: 10.

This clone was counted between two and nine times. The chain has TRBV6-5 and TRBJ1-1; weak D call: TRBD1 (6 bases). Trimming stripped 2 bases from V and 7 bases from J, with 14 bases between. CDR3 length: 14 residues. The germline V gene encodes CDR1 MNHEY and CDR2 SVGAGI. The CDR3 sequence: CASSYATGPGEAFF. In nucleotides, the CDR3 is TGTGCCAGCAGTTACGCAACAGGGCCCGGTGAAGCTTTCTTT.

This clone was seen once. CDR3 sequence (DNA): TGTGCCAGCAGTTTAGAGCAGTTCGGGCAGCCCCAGCATTTT. It encodes CASSLEQFGQPQHF. The rearrangement uses TRBV28 and TRBJ1-5; D remains ambiguous. The CDR3 extends over 14 amino acids. Germline V gene sequence: CDR1 MDHEN, CDR2 SYDVKM. With 2 bases removed from V and 7 bases from J, the gap between germline ends came to 12 bases.

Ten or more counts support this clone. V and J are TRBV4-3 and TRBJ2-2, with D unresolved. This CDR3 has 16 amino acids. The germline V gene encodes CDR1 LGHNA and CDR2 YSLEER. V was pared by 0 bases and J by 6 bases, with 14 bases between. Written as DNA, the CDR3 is TGCGCCAGCAGCCAAGAACTTGCCTCCCGGGCCGGGGAGCTGTTTTTT. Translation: CASSQELASRAGELFF.

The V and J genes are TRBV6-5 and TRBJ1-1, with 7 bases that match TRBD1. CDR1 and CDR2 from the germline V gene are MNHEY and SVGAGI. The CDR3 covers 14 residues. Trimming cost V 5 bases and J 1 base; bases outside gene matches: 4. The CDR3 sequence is CASSRTGSNTEAFF. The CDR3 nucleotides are TGTGCCAGCAGTCGGACAGGCTCGAACACTGAAGCTTTCTTT.

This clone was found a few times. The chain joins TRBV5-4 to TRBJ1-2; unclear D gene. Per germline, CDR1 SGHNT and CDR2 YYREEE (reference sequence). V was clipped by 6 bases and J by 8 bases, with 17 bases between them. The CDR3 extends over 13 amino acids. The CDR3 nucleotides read TGTGCCAGCACCAATGCGGGCACAAGCGGCTACACCTTC. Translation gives CASTNAGTSGYTF. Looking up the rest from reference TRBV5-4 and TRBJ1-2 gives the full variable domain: ETGVTQSPTHLIKTRGQQVTLRCSSQSGHNTVSWYQQALGQGPQFIFQYYREEENGRGNFPPRFSGLQFPNYSSELNVNALELDDSALYLCASTNAGTSGYTFGSGTRLTVV.

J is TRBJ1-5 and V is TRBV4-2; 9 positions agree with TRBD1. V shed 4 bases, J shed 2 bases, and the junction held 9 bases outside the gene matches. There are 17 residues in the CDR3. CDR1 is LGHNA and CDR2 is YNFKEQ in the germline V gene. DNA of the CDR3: TGTGCCAGCAGCCCCGCGGGCCGGGACAGGGGCAATCAGCCCCAGCATTTT. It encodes CASSPAGRDRGNQPQHF.

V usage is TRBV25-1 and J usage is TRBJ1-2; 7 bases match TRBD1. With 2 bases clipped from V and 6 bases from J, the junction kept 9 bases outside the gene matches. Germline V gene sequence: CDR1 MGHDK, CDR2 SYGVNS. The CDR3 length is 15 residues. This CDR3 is CASSENDRVYDGYTF. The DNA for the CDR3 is TGTGCCAGCAGTGAAAACGACAGGGTTTATGATGGCTACACCTTC.